The TCR beta chain described here comes from a study of Graves' ophthalmopathy and Graves' hyperthyroidism. Across the whole study: Before any treatment, peripheral blood was taken at the initial diagnosis. Whole-study results and caveats: The majority of expanded thyroid clonotypes above 0.001 frequency also occurred in blood.

Researchers classed hyperthyroidism as stable given no ophthalmopathy within 18 months of follow-up. Amplification targeted the TCR beta CDR3 regions, with RNA transcripts as the source material. HTBI-primed RT-PCR formed the first round, and a multiplex PCR formed the second. Using its own MiXCR run on the multiplex PCR reads, TCRdb lists one record per CDR3 protein. The sample lists about 620,000 distinct CDR3 sequences, about a fifth occurring once. Trimming cost V 11 bases and J 4 bases, with 14 bases left between them. Germline assignment: CDR1 SNHLY and CDR2 FYNNEI. The CDR3 has 13 residues. A remark on this clonotype: The antigen is undetermined.

This clonotype was obtained from a woman between 18 and 29 years old with stable Graves' hyperthyroidism. Some clones in this sample may be carry-over from other donors' samples. The rearrangement joins TRBV2 to TRBJ2-2; D uncertain. The sequenced sample consisted of peripheral blood. The CDR3 bases are TGTGCCGCACTAAAAGGGATCACCGGGGAGCTGTTTTTT. It codes for CAALKGITGELFF.